The rows below give T cell receptor beta chains drawn from one sample of a study of T cell responses to AZD1222 COVID-19 vaccine. Libraries were prepared by immunoSEQ multiplex PCR; TCRdb keeps only in-frame clonotypes and omits some of them. The sample contains under 150,000 clones, 70% to 90% of which appear only once. Sequenced here: peripheral blood, sampled on day 0 of AZD1222 vaccination. These receptors were obtained from an adult in good health. Both conserved end residues are part of each CDR3. Fields, in order: V gene, clone size, D gene, J gene, CDR3 protein, CDR3 DNA. The D gene is left open where the match is weak. Some rows mark clone size as missing; the rest say once, few, many or name a class of expanded clone.

V: TRBV18; size: once; D: .; J: TRBJ1-2; CDR3: CASSPGTDYGYTF; DNA: TGTGCCAGCTCACCCGGGACGGATTATGGCTACACCTTC
V: TRBV15; size: .; D: .; J: TRBJ2-1; CDR3: CATSRGLAETTHNEQFF; DNA: TGTGCCACCAGCAGAGGCCTCGCAGAGACAACGCACAATGAGCAGTTCTTC
V: TRBV19; size: .; D: .; J: TRBJ2-1; CDR3: CASSINHKSSYNEQFF; DNA: TGTGCCAGTAGTATAAACCACAAGAGCTCCTACAATGAGCAGTTCTTC
V: TRBV11-2; size: .; D: .; J: TRBJ2-3; CDR3: CASSLGSGDTQYF; DNA: TGTGCCAGCAGCTTAGGCTCGGGAGATACGCAGTATTTT
V: TRBV15; size: once; D: .; J: TRBJ2-5; CDR3: CATSRMPFRAEEETQYF; DNA: TGTGCCACCAGCAGGATGCCGTTTCGGGCGGAGGAAGAGACCCAGTACTTC
V: TRBV24-1; size: .; D: .; J: TRBJ2-5; CDR3: CATSDLGQVGQETQYF; DNA: TGTGCCACCAGTGATTTGGGGCAGGTTGGGCAAGAGACCCAGTACTTC
V: TRBV6-2/TRBV6-3; size: .; D: .; J: TRBJ1-6; CDR3: CASSYLQSNSPLHF; DNA: TGTGCCAGCAGTTACCTACAGTCCAATTCACCCCTCCACTTT
V: TRBV27; size: .; D: .; J: TRBJ2-7; CDR3: CASTSFGGFYEQYF; DNA: TGTGCCAGCACCTCTTTCGGGGGCTTCTACGAGCAGTACTTC
V: TRBV21-1; size: .; D: .; J: TRBJ2-7; CDR3: CASSKAPGPARYEQYF; DNA: TGTGCCAGCAGCAAAGCACCGGGACCAGCGCGCTACGAGCAGTACTTC
V: TRBV19; size: few; D: TRBD2; J: TRBJ2-7; CDR3: CASSSLAGGPGEQYF; DNA: TGTGCCAGTAGTAGTCTAGCGGGGGGGCCTGGCGAGCAGTACTTC
V: TRBV27; size: .; D: .; J: TRBJ1-3; CDR3: CASSFTGGGSGNTIYF; DNA: TGTGCCAGCAGTTTTACCGGCGGGGGCTCTGGAAACACCATATATTTT
V: TRBV29-1; size: once; D: .; J: TRBJ2-7; CDR3: CSVEDPRGSYEQYF; DNA: TGCAGCGTTGAAGACCCCAGGGGCTCCTACGAGCAGTACTTC
V: TRBV18; size: .; D: .; J: TRBJ1-4; CDR3: CASSPPSQGNEKLFF; DNA: TGTGCCAGCTCACCACCGTCACAGGGCAATGAAAAACTGTTTTTT
V: TRBV20-1; size: .; D: .; J: TRBJ1-1; CDR3: CSASRSGTPTEAFF; DNA: TGCAGTGCTAGTAGGTCAGGGACCCCCACTGAAGCTTTCTTT
V: TRBV7-2; size: .; D: .; J: TRBJ2-1; CDR3: CASSSRPSGGGMGAEQFF; DNA: TGTGCCAGCAGCTCAAGACCTAGCGGAGGGGGGATGGGCGCTGAGCAGTTCTTC
V: TRBV18; size: once; D: .; J: TRBJ2-5; CDR3: CASSPQETQYF; DNA: TGTGCCAGCTCTCCCCAAGAGACCCAGTACTTC
V: TRBV11-2; size: .; D: .; J: TRBJ1-1; CDR3: CASSGLVNTEAFF; DNA: TGTGCCAGCAGCGGCCTAGTGAACACTGAAGCTTTCTTT
V: TRBV3-1/TRBV3-2; size: .; D: .; J: TRBJ2-3; CDR3: CASSRTFDTQYF; DNA: TGTGCCAGCAGCCGAACTTTTGATACGCAGTATTTT
V: TRBV7-9; size: once; D: TRBD1; J: TRBJ1-4; CDR3: CASSLQGNRDEKLFF; DNA: TGTGCCAGCAGCCTACAGGGGAATAGGGATGAAAAACTGTTTTTT
V: TRBV19; size: .; D: TRBD1; J: TRBJ1-6; CDR3: CASSWGGTAFGSYNSPLHF; DNA: TGTGCCAGTAGTTGGGGCGGGACAGCCTTTGGCTCCTATAATTCACCCCTCCACTTT
V: TRBV7-8; size: .; D: .; J: TRBJ1-2; CDR3: CASSSAERGYTF; DNA: TGTGCCAGCAGCTCGGCAGAGCGGGGCTACACCTTC
V: TRBV7-2; size: .; D: TRBD1; J: TRBJ2-2; CDR3: CASSSGQGGTGELFF; DNA: TGTGCCAGCAGCTCGGGACAGGGTGGCACCGGGGAGCTGTTTTTT
V: TRBV30; size: few; D: .; J: TRBJ2-6; CDR3: CAWARGANVLTF; DNA: TGTGCCTGGGCCCGTGGGGCCAACGTCCTGACTTTC
V: TRBV5-8; size: .; D: TRBD1; J: TRBJ1-5; CDR3: CASSKGQVMSNQPQHF; DNA: TGTGCCAGCAGCAAAGGACAGGTAATGAGCAATCAGCCCCAGCATTTT
V: TRBV4-1; size: .; D: .; J: TRBJ2-1; CDR3: CASSQDPAGNEQFF; DNA: TGCGCCAGCAGCCAAGATCCAGCGGGCAATGAGCAGTTCTTC
V: TRBV5-1; size: .; D: .; J: TRBJ2-3; CDR3: CASSLVRGISTDTQYF; DNA: TGCGCCAGCAGCTTGGTCCGGGGGATTAGCACAGATACGCAGTATTTT
V: TRBV5-1; size: .; D: .; J: TRBJ2-1; CDR3: CASSLMRGPLYNEQFF; DNA: TGCGCCAGCAGCTTGATGCGGGGGCCCCTCTACAATGAGCAGTTCTTC
V: TRBV7-9; size: .; D: .; J: TRBJ1-4; CDR3: CASSQAGPRAKLFF; DNA: TGTGCCAGCAGCCAGGCGGGACCTCGAGCAAAACTGTTTTTT
V: TRBV24-1; size: few; D: .; J: TRBJ1-5; CDR3: CATSDRRDPAGQPQHF; DNA: TGTGCCACCAGTGATAGGAGGGATCCGGCGGGTCAGCCCCAGCATTTT
V: TRBV7-9; size: .; D: TRBD1; J: TRBJ2-7; CDR3: CASSLDRSRYEQYF; DNA: TGTGCCAGCAGTTTGGACAGGTCCCGCTACGAGCAGTACTTC
V: TRBV7-2; size: .; D: TRBD1; J: TRBJ1-1; CDR3: CASKHRGQNTEAFF; DNA: TGTGCCAGCAAGCACAGGGGTCAGAACACTGAAGCTTTCTTT
V: TRBV18; size: .; D: .; J: TRBJ1-5; CDR3: CASSPGQSNQPQHF; DNA: TGTGCCAGCTCACCAGGGCAAAGCAATCAGCCCCAGCATTTT
V: TRBV11-3; size: .; D: .; J: TRBJ2-3; CDR3: CASSSPGGRSTDTQYF; DNA: TGTGCCAGCAGCTCCCCAGGGGGGCGCAGCACAGATACGCAGTATTTT
V: TRBV5-8; size: .; D: .; J: TRBJ1-5; CDR3: CASSSPPGNQPQHF; DNA: TGTGCCAGCAGCTCGCCTCCAGGGAATCAGCCCCAGCATTTT
V: TRBV3-1/TRBV3-2; size: .; D: TRBD1; J: TRBJ1-1; CDR3: CASSRGQGSYNTEAFF; DNA: TGTGCCAGCAGCCGGGGACAGGGGTCCTACAACACTGAAGCTTTCTTT
V: TRBV6-1; size: .; D: .; J: TRBJ1-6; CDR3: CASSEGGSPLHF; DNA: TGTGCCAGCAGTGAAGGAGGTTCACCCCTCCACTTT
V: TRBV6-1; size: .; D: .; J: TRBJ1-1; CDR3: CASSDWEWGYTEAFF; DNA: TGTGCCAGCAGTGATTGGGAGTGGGGGTACACTGAAGCTTTCTTT
V: TRBV10-1; size: .; D: .; J: TRBJ2-5; CDR3: CASSGDEGERETQYF; DNA: TGCGCCAGCAGTGGCGACGAGGGTGAGAGGGAGACCCAGTACTTC
V: TRBV24-1; size: .; D: TRBD1; J: TRBJ2-5; CDR3: CATSGGTGIETQYF; DNA: TGTGCCACCAGTGGTGGGACAGGGATAGAGACCCAGTACTTC
V: TRBV27; size: .; D: .; J: TRBJ1-2; CDR3: CASKRGLGYGYTF; DNA: TGTGCCAGCAAAAGGGGACTGGGCTATGGCTACACCTTC
V: TRBV6-5; size: .; D: .; J: TRBJ2-7; CDR3: CASSYSVTLYHEQYF; DNA: TGTGCCAGCAGTTACTCGGTGACACTTTACCACGAGCAGTACTTC
V: TRBV6-5; size: .; D: TRBD1; J: TRBJ1-1; CDR3: CASNQQGARTEAFF; DNA: TGTGCCAGCAACCAACAGGGGGCGCGAACTGAAGCTTTCTTT
V: TRBV2; size: .; D: .; J: TRBJ1-2; CDR3: CASGSGASGTF; DNA: TGTGCCAGTGGGTCAGGGGCTAGTGGCACCTTC
V: TRBV4-3; size: .; D: TRBD1; J: TRBJ2-1; CDR3: CASSQDRGSSNEQFF; DNA: TGCGCCAGCAGCCAGGACAGGGGGTCCTCCAATGAGCAGTTCTTC
V: TRBV4-1; size: .; D: TRBD2; J: TRBJ2-3; CDR3: CASSQVRGGPVTDTQYF; DNA: TGCGCCAGCAGCCAAGTTCGGGGGGGGCCGGTCACAGATACGCAGTATTTT
V: TRBV15; size: .; D: .; J: TRBJ1-5; CDR3: CATKRLGVNQPQHF; DNA: TGTGCCACCAAAAGATTGGGGGTTAATCAGCCCCAGCATTTT
V: TRBV19; size: .; D: TRBD1; J: TRBJ1-3; CDR3: CASSIRTGTNTIYF; DNA: TGTGCCAGTAGTATCCGGACAGGGACGAACACCATATATTTT
V: TRBV11-1; size: .; D: .; J: TRBJ2-1; CDR3: CASSQGVGEQFF; DNA: TGTGCCAGCAGTCAAGGGGTTGGTGAGCAGTTCTTC
V: TRBV29-1; size: once; D: .; J: TRBJ2-3; CDR3: CSVVKSDTQYF; DNA: TGCAGCGTTGTAAAGTCAGATACGCAGTATTTT
V: TRBV2; size: .; D: .; J: TRBJ1-1; CDR3: CARTRESVGTEAFF; DNA: TGTGCCAGAACCCGCGAATCGGTGGGCACTGAAGCTTTCTTT
V: TRBV11-3; size: .; D: TRBD2; J: TRBJ2-2; CDR3: CASSLGLAGVTGELFF; DNA: TGTGCCAGCAGCCTGGGACTAGCGGGGGTCACCGGGGAGCTGTTTTTT
V: TRBV5-1; size: .; D: .; J: TRBJ2-7; CDR3: CASSLSRDVYEQYF; DNA: TGCGCCAGCAGCTTGAGCAGGGACGTCTACGAGCAGTACTTC
V: TRBV7-3; size: .; D: .; J: TRBJ2-1; CDR3: CASSFDLSSYNEQFF; DNA: TGTGCCAGCAGCTTTGATCTTAGCTCCTACAATGAGCAGTTCTTC
V: TRBV4-1; size: .; D: .; J: TRBJ1-3; CDR3: CASSQEPSGNTIYF; DNA: TGCGCCAGCAGCCAAGAACCCTCTGGAAACACCATATATTTT
V: TRBV27; size: .; D: .; J: TRBJ2-3; CDR3: CASSNTRLSTDTQYF; DNA: TGTGCCAGCAGTAATACTCGTCTTTCCACAGATACGCAGTATTTT
V: TRBV9; size: .; D: .; J: TRBJ1-1; CDR3: CASSVRGENTEAFF; DNA: TGTGCCAGCAGCGTACGAGGGGAGAACACTGAAGCTTTCTTT
V: TRBV27; size: .; D: .; J: TRBJ2-1; CDR3: CASSLLGPSYNEQFF; DNA: TGTGCCAGCAGTTTGCTGGGCCCCTCCTACAATGAGCAGTTCTTC
V: TRBV5-1; size: .; D: TRBD2; J: TRBJ2-1; CDR3: CASSLTSGSSYNEQFF; DNA: TGCGCCAGCAGCTTGACTAGCGGAAGCTCCTACAATGAGCAGTTCTTC